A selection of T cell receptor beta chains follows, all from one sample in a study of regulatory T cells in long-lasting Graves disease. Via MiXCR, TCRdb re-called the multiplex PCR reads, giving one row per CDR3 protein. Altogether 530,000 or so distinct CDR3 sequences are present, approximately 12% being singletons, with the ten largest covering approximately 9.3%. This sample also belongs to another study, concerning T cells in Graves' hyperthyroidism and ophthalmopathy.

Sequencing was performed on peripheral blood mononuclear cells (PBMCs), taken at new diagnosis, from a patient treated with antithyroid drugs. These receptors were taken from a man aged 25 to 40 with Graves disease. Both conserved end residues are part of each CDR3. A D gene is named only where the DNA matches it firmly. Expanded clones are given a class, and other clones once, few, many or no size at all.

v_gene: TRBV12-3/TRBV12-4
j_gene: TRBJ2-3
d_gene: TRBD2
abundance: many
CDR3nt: TGTGCCAGCAGTTCGCCTCGCGGGAGGTATGCTAGCACAGATACGCAGTATTTT
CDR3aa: CASSSPRGRYASTDTQYF

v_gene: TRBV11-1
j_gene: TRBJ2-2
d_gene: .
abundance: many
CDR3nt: TGTGCCAGCAGCGCTAGCAGATTCACCGGGGAGCTGTTTTTT
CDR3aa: CASSASRFTGELFF

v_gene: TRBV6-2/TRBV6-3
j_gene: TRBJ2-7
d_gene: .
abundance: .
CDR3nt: TGTGCCGGCAGTTCCTCCCCGGGGGTCGGGTACGAGCAGTACTTC
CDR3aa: CAGSSSPGVGYEQYF

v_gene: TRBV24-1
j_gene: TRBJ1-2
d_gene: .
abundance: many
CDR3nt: TGTGCCACCAGTGATCACGGATCTAACTATGGCTACACCTTC
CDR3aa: CATSDHGSNYGYTF

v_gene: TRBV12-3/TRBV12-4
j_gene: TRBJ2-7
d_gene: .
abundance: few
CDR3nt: TGTGCCAGCAGTTTTATGGGACGGTACTCCTACGAGCAGTACTTC
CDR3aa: CASSFMGRYSYEQYF

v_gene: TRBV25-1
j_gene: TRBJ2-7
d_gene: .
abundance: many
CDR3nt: TGTGCCAGCAGTTCTCCAGGGGACCCGTCTTCCTACGAGCAGTACTTC
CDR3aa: CASSSPGDPSSYEQYF

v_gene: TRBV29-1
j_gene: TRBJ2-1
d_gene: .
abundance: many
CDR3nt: TGCAGCGTTGCGACAGTAAGAAGCTCCTACAATGAGCAGTTCTTC
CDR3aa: CSVATVRSSYNEQFF

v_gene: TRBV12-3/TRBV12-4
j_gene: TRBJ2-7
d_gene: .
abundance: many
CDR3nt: TGTGCCAGCAGTTTATGGCCTAGTGGCCACGAGCAGTACTTC
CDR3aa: CASSLWPSGHEQYF

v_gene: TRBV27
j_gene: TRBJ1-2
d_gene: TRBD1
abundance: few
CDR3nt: TGTGCCAGCACCCGGAAGGGGGCCTATGGCTACACCTTC
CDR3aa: CASTRKGAYGYTF

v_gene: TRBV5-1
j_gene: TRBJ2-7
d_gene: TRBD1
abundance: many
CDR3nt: TGCGCCAGCACCGTGGACAGGGTGCAGTACTTC
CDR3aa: CASTVDRVQYF

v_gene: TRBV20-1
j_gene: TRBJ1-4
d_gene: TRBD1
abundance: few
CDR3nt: TGCAGTGCTAGGGACAGGAAAAACGAAAAACTGTTTTTT
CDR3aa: CSARDRKNEKLFF

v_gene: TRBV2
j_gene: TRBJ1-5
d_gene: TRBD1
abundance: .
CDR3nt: TGTGCCAGCAGTGGCCCCGGGACAGGGGGCCTTCAGCCCCAGCATTTT
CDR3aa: CASSGPGTGGLQPQHF

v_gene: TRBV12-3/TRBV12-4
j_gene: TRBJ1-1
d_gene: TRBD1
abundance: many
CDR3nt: TGTGCCAGCAGTTTAATACAGGGGAATGTCGCTGAAGCTTTCTTT
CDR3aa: CASSLIQGNVAEAFF

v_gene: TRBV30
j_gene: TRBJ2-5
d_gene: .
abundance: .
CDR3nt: TGTGCCTGGAGTGAGGCGAAATGGGGACAAGAGACCCAGTACTTC
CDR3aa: CAWSEAKWGQETQYF

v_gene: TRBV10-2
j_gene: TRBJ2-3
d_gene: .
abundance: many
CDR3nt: TGCGCCAGCAGTGAAGGGGGCACAGATACGCAGTATTTT
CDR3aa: CASSEGGTDTQYF

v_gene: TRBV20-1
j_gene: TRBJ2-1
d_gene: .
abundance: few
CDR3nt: TGCAGTGCTAGAGCTCCTCAGGGCTACAATGAGCAGTTCTTC
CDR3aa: CSARAPQGYNEQFF

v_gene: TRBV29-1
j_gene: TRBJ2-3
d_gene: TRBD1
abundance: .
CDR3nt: TGCAGCGTTGAAAGACCCCCCTCAGGGGGTACGCAGTATTTT
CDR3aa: CSVERPPSGGTQYF